The source of this T cell receptor (beta chain) is a study of T cell clonotyping in hematopoietic cell transplantation. Overall study findings and caveats: Broader posttransplant TCR repertoire diversity was predicted by graft donor and pretransplant recipient Inverse Simpson Index values. Pathologically expanded recipient clonotypes increased progressively from day 30 to day 180 as diversity fell.

V lost 3 bases and J 3 bases, leaving 7 bases between the germline ends. Germline CDR1 reads SGDLS; CDR2 reads YYNGEE. The CDR3 contains 13 residues. Time point denoted: recipient sample about 28 days before transplant, after cytoreduction. This clone was counted between two and nine times. Antigen unknown. Produced via immunoSEQ multiplex PCR; TCRdb's table is partial and in-frame only. The sample holds more than 20,000 clones, approximately 80% seen once. The clonotype comes from a woman aged 60-75 years with acute myeloid leukemia. Some clones in this sample may be carry-over from other donors' samples. This specimen was peripheral blood mononuclear cells, taken before stem cell transplant. V is TRBV9 and J is TRBJ1-5; no firm D call. The CDR3 loop reads CASSAGVNQPQHF. For the CDR3, the DNA is TGTGCCAGCAGCGCCGGGGTCAATCAGCCCCAGCATTTT.